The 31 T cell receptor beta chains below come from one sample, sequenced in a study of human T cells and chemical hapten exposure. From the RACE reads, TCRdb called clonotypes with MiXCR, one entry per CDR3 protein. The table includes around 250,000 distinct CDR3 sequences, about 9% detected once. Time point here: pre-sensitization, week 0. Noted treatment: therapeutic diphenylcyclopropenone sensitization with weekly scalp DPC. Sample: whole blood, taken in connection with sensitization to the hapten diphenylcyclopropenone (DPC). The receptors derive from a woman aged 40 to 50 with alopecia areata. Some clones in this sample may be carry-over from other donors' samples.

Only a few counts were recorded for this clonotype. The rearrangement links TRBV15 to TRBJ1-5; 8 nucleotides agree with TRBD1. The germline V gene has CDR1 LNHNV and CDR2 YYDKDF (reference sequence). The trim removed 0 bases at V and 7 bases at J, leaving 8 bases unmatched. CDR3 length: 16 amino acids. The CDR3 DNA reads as TGTGCCACCAGCAGAGATTTGGACAGGGCAGGACAGCCCCAGCATTTT. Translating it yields CATSRDLDRAGQPQHF.

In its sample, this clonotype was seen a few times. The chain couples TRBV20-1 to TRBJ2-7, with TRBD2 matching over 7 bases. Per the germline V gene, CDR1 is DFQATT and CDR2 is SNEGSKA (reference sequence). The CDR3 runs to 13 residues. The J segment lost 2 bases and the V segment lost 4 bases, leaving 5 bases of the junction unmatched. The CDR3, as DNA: TGCAGTGCTACTGCAGGGAGGGCCTACGAGCAGTACTTC. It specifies CSATAGRAYEQYF.

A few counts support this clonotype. CDR3 region: CASSLDSGGDEQYF. DNA of the CDR3: TGCGCCAGCAGCCTGGATTCAGGGGGCGACGAGCAGTACTTC. The chain employs TRBV5-1 and TRBJ2-7; 8 positions match TRBD1. Germline V lookup: CDR1 SGHRS, CDR2 YFSETQ. This CDR3 is 14 amino acids long. The V segment lost 4 bases and the J segment 5 bases; nucleotides outside the gene matches: 8.

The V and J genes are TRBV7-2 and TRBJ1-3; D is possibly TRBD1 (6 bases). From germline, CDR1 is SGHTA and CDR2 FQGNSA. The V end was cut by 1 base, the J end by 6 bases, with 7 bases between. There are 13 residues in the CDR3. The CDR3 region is CASSLGQENTIYF. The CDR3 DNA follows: TGTGCCAGCAGCTTAGGACAGGAAAACACCATATATTTT.

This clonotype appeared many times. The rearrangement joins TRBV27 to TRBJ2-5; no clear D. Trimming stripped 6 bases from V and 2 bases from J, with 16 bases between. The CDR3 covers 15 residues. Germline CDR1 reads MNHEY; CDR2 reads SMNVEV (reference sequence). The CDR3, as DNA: TGTGCCAGCAGGAAGAGTGAAGCTCAGCAAGAGACCCAGTACTTC. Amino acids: CASRKSEAQQETQYF.

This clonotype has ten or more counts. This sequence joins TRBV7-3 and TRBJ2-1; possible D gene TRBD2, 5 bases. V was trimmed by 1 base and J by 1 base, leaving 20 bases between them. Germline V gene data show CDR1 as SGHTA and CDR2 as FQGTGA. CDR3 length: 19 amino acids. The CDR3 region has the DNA TGTGCCAGCAGCTTAAGAGGGCTAGAACTCCACTTTTCCTACAATGAGCAGTTCTTC. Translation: CASSLRGLELHFSYNEQFF. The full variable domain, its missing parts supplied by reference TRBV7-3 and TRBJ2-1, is GAGVSQTPSNKVTEKGKYVELRCDPISGHTALYWYRQSLGQGPEFLIYFQGTGAADDSGLPNDRFFAVRPEGSVSTLKIQRTERGDSAVYLCASSLRGLELHFSYNEQFFGPGTRLTVL.

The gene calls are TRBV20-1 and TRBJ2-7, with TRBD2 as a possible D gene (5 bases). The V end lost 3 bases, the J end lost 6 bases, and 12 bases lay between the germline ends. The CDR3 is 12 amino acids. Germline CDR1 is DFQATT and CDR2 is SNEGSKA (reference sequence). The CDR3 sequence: CSASGGRGEQYF. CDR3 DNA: TGCAGTGCTAGCGGCGGCCGGGGCGAGCAGTACTTC.

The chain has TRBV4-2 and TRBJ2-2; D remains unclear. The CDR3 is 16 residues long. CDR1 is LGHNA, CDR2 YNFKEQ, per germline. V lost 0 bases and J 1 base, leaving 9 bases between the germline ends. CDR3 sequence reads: CASSQDLGLNTGELFF. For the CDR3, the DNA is TGTGCCAGCAGCCAAGATCTGGGCCTGAACACCGGGGAGCTGTTTTTT.

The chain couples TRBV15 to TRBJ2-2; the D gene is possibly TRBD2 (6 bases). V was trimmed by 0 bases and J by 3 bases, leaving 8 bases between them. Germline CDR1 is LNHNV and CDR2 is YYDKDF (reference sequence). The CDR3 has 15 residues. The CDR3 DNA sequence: TGTGCCACCAGCAGAGACGGGACTTACACCGGGGAGCTGTTTTTT. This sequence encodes CATSRDGTYTGELFF.

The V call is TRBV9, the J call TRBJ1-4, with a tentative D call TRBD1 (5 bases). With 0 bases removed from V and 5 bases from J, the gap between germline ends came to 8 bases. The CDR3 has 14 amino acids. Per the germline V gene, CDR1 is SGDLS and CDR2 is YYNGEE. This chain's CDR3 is CASSVDAGNEKLFF. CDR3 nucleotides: TGTGCCAGCAGCGTAGACGCAGGGAATGAAAAACTGTTTTTT.

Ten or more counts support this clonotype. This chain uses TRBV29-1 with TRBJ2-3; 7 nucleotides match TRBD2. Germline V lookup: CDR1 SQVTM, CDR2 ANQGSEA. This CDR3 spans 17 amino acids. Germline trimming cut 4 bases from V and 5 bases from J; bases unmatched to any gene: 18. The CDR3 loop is CSVAGGGAGLSGDTQYF. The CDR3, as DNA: TGCAGCGTTGCCGGCGGGGGAGCGGGACTCTCGGGAGATACGCAGTATTTT.

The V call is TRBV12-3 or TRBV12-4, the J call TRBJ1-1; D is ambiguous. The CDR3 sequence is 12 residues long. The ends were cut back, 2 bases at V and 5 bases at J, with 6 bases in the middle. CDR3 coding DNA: TGTGCCAGCAGTTTATTTCCAACTGAAGCTTTCTTT. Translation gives CASSLFPTEAFF.

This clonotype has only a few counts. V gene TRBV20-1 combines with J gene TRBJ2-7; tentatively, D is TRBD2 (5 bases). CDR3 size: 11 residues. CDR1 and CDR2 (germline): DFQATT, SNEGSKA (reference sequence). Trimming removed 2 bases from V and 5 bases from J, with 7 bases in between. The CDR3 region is CSARLAHEQYF. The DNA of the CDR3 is TGCAGTGCTAGACTAGCCCACGAGCAGTACTTC.

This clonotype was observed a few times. In DNA, the CDR3 is TGCAGTGCTAGAGTCGGGACTAGCGTTATCGAGCAGTACTTC. This encodes CSARVGTSVIEQYF. The chain couples TRBV20-1 to TRBJ2-7, with 10 positions matching TRBD2. Per germline, CDR1 DFQATT and CDR2 SNEGSKA (reference sequence). V was pared by 1 base and J by 6 bases, with 6 bases of the junction left unmatched. The CDR3 covers 14 residues.

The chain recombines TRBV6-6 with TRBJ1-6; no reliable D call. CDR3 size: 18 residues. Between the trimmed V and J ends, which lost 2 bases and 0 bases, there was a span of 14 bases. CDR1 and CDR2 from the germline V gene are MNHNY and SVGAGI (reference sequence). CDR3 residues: CASSYPDGQSSYNSPLHF. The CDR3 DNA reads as TGTGCCAGCAGTTACCCGGACGGCCAGAGCTCCTATAATTCACCCCTCCACTTT.

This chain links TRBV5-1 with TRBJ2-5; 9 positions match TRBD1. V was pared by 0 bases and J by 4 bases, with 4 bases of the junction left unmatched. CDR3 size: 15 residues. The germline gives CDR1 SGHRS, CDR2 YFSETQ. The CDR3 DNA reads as TGCGCCAGCAGCTTGGAGGGGACAGGGATAGAGACCCAGTACTTC. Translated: CASSLEGTGIETQYF.

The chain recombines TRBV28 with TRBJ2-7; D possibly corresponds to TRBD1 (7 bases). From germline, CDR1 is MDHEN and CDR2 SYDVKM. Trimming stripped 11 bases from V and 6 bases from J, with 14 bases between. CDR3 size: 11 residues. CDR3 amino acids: CAVRGALEQYF. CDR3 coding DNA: TGTGCCGTCAGGGGGGCACTCGAGCAGTACTTC.

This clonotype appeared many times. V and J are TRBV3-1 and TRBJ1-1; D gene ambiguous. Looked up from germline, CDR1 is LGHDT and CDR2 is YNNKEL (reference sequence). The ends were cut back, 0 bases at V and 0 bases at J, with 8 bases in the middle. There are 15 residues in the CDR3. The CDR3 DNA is TGTGCCAGCAGCCAAGAGGGCTACATGAACACTGAAGCTTTCTTT. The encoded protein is CASSQEGYMNTEAFF.

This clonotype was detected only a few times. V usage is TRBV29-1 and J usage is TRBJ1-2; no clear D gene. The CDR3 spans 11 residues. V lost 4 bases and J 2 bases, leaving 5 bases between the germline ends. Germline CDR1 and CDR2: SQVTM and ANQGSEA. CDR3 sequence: CSVVFNYGYTF. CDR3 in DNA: TGCAGCGTTGTGTTCAACTATGGCTACACCTTC.

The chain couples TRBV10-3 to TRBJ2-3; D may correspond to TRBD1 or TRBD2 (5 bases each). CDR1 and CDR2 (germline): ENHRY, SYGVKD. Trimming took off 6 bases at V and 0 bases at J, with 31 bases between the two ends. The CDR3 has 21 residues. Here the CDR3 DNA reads TGTGCCATCAGCGAACGATCGGGGACCGCCTCCCTTTGGCCTAGCACAGATACGCAGTATTTT. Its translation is CAISERSGTASLWPSTDTQYF.

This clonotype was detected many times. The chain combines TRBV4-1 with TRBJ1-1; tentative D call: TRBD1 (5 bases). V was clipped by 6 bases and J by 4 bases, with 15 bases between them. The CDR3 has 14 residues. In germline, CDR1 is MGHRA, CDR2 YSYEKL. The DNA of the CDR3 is TGCGCCAGCAGTGCGGGGGAGCGCGGCACTGAAGCTTTCTTT. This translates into CASSAGERGTEAFF.

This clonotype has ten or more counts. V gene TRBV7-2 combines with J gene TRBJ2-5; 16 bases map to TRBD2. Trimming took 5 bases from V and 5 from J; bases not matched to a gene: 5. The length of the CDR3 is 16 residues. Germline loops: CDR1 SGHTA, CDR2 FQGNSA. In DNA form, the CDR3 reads TGTGCCAGCAGCCCCTTGGGACTAGCGGGAGGGGAGACCCAGTACTTC. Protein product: CASSPLGLAGGETQYF.

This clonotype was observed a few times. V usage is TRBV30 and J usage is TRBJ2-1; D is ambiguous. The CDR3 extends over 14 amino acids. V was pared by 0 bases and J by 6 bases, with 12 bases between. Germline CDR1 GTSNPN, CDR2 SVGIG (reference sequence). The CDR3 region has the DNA TGTGCCTGGAGTGTACAAGTTCGAAGCAATGAGCAGTTCTTC. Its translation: CAWSVQVRSNEQFF.

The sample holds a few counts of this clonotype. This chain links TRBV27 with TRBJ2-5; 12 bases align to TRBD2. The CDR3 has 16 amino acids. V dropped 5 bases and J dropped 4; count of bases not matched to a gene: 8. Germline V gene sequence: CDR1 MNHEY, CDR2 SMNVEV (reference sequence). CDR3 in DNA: TGTGCCAGCAGTGGGCTAGCGGGAGGGAGACCAGAGACCCAGTACTTC. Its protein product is CASSGLAGGRPETQYF.

The CDR3: CASRKTGGGETQYF. CDR3 sequence (DNA): TGTGCCAGCAGGAAGACAGGAGGGGGAGAGACCCAGTACTTC. This sequence joins TRBV6-2 or TRBV6-3 and TRBJ2-5; D possibly uses TRBD1 or TRBD2 (6 bases each). CDR3 size: 14 residues. CDR1 and CDR2 (germline): MNHEY, SVGEGT. Trimming took 6 bases from V and 4 from J, leaving 15 bases between them.

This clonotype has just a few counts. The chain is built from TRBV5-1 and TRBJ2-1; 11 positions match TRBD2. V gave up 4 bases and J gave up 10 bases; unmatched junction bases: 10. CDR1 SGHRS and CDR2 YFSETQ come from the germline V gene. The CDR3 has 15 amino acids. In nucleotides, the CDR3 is TGCGCCAGCAGCCCTGGACTAGCGGGCAGCCGCGAGCAGTTCTTC. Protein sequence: CASSPGLAGSREQFF.

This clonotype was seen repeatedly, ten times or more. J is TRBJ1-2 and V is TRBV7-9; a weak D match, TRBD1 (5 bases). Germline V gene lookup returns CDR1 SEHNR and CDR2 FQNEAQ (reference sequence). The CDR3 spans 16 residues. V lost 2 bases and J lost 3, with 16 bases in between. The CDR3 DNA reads TGTGCCAGCAGCTTATCGTTTCGCAGAGGGGACTATGGCTACACCTTC. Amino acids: CASSLSFRRGDYGYTF.

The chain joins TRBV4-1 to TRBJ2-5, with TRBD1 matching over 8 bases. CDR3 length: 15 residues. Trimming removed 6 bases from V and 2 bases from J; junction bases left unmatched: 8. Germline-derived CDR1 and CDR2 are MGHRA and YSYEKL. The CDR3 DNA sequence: TGCGCCAGCAGACGAACCGGGACAGGTCAAGAGACCCAGTACTTC. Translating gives CASRRTGTGQETQYF.

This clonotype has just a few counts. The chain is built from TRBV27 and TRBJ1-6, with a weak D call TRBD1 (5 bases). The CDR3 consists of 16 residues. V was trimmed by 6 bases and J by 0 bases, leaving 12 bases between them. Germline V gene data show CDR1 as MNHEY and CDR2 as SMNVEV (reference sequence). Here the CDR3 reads CASRPLGLSYNSPLHF. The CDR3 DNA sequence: TGTGCCAGCAGACCCTTGGGACTCTCCTATAATTCACCCCTCCACTTT.

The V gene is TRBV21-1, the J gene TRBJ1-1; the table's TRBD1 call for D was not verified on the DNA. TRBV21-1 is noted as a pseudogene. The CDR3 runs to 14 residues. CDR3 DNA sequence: TGTGCCAGCAGCGCCGGGACAGACATCACTGAAGCTTTCTTT. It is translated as CASSAGTDITEAFF.

CDR3 DNA sequence: TGTGCCAGCAGGAGGACTAGCGGGAGGGCCGGGGACACCGGGGAGCTGTTTTTT. Protein sequence: CASRRTSGRAGDTGELFF. This chain joins TRBV27 and TRBJ2-2; TRBD2 aligns across 15 bases. The CDR3 contains 18 residues. The trim removed 6 bases at V and 3 bases at J, leaving 8 bases unmatched. Germline values: CDR1 MNHEY, CDR2 SMNVEV (reference sequence).